The entry that follows covers one T cell receptor beta chain sequence. These data are taken from a study of control samples from healthy donors and cancer patients. The germline gives CDR1 SGHVS, CDR2 FQNEAQ. The V gene lost 5 bases and the J gene lost 0 bases, with 17 bases spanning the gap. The CDR3 runs to 17 residues. Sequenced by immunoSEQ multiplex PCR; TCRdb stores in-frame clones only, minus some. The repertoire consists of about 180,000 clones, with roughly 89% occurring once and the leading ten covering around 1.4%. This clonotype was sampled from a woman aged 50 to 60 in good health. The sequenced sample consisted of blood. The V gene is TRBV7-8, the J gene TRBJ1-5; D is ambiguous. The CDR3 is CASSLGFHIYSNQPQHF. The CDR3 nucleotides are TGTGCCAGCAGCCTAGGGTTTCATATATATAGCAATCAGCCCCAGCATTTT.